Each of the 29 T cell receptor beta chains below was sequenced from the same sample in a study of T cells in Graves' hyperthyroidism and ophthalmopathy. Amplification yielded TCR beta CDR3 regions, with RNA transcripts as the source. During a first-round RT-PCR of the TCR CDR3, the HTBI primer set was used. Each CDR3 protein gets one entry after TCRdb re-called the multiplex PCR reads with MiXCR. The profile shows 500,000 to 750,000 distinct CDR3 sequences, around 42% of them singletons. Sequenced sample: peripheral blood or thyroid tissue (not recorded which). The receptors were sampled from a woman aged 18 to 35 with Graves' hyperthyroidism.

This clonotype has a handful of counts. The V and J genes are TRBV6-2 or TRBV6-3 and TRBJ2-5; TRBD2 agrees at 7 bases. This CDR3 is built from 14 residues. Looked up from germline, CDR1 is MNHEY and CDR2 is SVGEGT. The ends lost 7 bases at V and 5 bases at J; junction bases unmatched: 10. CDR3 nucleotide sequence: TGTGCCAGCACCCTAGAGCGGGAATGGGAGACCCAGTACTTC. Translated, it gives CASTLEREWETQYF.

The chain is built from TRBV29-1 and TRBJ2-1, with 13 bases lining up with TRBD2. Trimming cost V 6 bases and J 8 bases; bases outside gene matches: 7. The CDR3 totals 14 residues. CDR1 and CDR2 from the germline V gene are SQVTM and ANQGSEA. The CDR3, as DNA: TGCAGCGTGAGGGGACTAGCGGGACTAGATGAGCAGTTCTTC. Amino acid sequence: CSVRGLAGLDEQFF.

CDR3: CASSPNSSYEQYF. In DNA form, the CDR3 reads TGCGCCAGCAGCCCTAACAGTTCCTACGAGCAGTACTTC. The chain uses TRBV5-1 and TRBJ2-7; D is undetermined. Germline V lookup: CDR1 SGHRS, CDR2 YFSETQ. V lost 4 bases, J lost 1 base, and 9 bases lay in between. This CDR3 comprises 13 residues.

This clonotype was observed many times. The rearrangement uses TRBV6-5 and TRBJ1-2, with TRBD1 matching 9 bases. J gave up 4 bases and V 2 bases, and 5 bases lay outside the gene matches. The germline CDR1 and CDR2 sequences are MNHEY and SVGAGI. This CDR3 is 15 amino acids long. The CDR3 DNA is TGTGCCAGCAGTTACCTGGGACAGGGACTCTATGGCTACACCTTC. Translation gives CASSYLGQGLYGYTF.

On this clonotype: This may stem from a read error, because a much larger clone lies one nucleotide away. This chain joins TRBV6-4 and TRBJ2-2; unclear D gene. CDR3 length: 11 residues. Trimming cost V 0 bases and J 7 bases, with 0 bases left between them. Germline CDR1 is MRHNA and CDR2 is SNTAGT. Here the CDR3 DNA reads TGTGCCAGCAGTGACTCCGGGGAGCTGTTTTTT. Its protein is CASSDSGELFF.

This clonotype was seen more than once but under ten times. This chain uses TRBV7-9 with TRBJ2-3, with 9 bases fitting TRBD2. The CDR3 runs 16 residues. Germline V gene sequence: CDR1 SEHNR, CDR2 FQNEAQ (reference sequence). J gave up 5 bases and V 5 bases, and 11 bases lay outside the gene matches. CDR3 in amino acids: CASSLLRTAGGDTQYF. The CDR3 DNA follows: TGTGCCAGCAGCCTGCTGAGGACAGCGGGGGGAGATACGCAGTATTTT.

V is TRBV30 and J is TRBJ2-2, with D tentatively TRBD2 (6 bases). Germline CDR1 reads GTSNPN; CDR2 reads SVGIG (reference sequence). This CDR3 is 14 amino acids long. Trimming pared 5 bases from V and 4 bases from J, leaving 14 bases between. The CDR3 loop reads CAWGGGTPTGELFF. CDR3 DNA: TGTGCCTGGGGGGGTGGGACTCCCACCGGGGAGCTGTTTTTT.

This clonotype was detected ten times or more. The CDR3 nucleotides read TGCGCCAGCAGCCATTCTCTCGTTAAAGGGGTGGAGACCCAGTACTTC. This gives the protein CASSHSLVKGVETQYF. The V call is TRBV4-1, the J call TRBJ2-5; D possibly corresponds to TRBD1 (5 bases). CDR3 length: 16 residues. V gave up 3 bases and J gave up 5 bases, with 19 bases separating them. Per germline, CDR1 MGHRA and CDR2 YSYEKL.

The CDR3 DNA sequence: TGTGCCAGCAGTCTGGAGTTCCTAGAAGAGGAGACCCAGTACTTC. Its translation: CASSLEFLEEETQYF. The chain is built from TRBV25-1 and TRBJ2-5; D call uncertain. Germline CDR1 reads MGHDK; CDR2 reads SYGVNS. The CDR3 is 15 amino acids. Trimming took off 5 bases at V and 5 bases at J, with 18 bases between the two ends.

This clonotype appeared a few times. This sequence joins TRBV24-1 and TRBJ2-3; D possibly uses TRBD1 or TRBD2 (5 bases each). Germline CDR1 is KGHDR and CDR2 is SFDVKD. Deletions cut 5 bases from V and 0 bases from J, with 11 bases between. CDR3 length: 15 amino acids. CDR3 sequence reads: CATSGGVSSTDTQYF. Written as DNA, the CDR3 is TGTGCCACCAGTGGAGGGGTCTCTAGCACAGATACGCAGTATTTT.

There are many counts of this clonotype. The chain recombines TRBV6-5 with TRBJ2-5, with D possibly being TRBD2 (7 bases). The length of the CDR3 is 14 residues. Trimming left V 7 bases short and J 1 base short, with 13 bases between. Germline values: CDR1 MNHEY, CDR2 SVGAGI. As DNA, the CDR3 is TGTGCCAGCAAACCGAGGGGGGGCCAAGAGACCCAGTACTTC. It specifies CASKPRGGQETQYF.

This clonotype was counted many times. CDR3 nucleotides: TGTGCCAGCAGCTATGGGACGGCGGACGAAAAACTGTTTTTT. The encoded protein is CASSYGTADEKLFF. V is TRBV7-9 and J is TRBJ1-4; possible D gene TRBD1, 5 bases. Trimming took 4 bases from V and 8 from J, leaving 14 bases between them. This CDR3 comprises 14 residues. Germline loops: CDR1 SEHNR, CDR2 FQNEAQ (reference sequence).

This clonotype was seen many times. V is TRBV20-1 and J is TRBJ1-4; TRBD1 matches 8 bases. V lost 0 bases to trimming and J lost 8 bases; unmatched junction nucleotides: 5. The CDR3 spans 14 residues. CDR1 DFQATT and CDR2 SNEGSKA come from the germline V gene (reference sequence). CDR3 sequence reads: CSAREGTGWEKLFF. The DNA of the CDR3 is TGCAGTGCTAGAGAGGGGACAGGTTGGGAAAAACTGTTTTTT.

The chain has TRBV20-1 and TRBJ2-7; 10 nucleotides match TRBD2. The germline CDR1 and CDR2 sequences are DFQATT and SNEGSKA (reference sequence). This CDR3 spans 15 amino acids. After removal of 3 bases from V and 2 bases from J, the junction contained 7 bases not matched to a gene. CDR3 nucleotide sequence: TGCAGTGCTAGGGCTAGCGGGAGACCGGCCTACGAGCAGTACTTC. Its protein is CSARASGRPAYEQYF.

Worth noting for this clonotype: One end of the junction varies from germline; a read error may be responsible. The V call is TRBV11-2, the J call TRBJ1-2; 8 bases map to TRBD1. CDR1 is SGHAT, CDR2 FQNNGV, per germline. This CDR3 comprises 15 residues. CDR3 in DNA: TGTGCCAGCGGCTTAGGCAGGGGGCCAGACTATGGCTACACCTTC. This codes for CASGLGRGPDYGYTF.

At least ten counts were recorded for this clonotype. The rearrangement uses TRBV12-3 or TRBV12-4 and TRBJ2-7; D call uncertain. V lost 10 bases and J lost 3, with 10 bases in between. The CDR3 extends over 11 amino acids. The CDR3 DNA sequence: TGTGCCATCCGGAACGGCTACGAGCAGTACTTC. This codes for CAIRNGYEQYF.

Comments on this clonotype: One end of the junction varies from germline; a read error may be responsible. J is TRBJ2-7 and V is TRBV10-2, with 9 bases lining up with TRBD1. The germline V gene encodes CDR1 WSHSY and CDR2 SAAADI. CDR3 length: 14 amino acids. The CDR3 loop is CTSSDRDRAREQYF. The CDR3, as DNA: TGCACCAGCAGCGACCGGGACAGGGCCCGGGAGCAGTACTTC.

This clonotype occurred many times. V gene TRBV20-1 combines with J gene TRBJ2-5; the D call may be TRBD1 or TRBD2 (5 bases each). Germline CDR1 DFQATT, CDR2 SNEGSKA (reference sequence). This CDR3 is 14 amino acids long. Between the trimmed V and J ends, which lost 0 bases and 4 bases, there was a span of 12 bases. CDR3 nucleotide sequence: TGCAGTGCTAGAGATAGCGCAGGGAGAGAGACCCAGTACTTC. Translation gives CSARDSAGRETQYF.

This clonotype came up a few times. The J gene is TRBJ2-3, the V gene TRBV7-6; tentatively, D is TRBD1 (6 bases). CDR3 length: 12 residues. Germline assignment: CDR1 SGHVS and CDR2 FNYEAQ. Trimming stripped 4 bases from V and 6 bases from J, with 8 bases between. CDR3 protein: CASSSGADTQYF. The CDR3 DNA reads TGTGCCAGCAGCTCAGGGGCCGATACGCAGTATTTT.

For the CDR3, the DNA is TGTGCCAGCAGCTCCAGCGGGGGAGGGAAAGAGACCCAGTACTTC. Protein product: CASSSSGGGKETQYF. The rearrangement links TRBV28 to TRBJ2-5; 8 positions match TRBD2. The germline V gene encodes CDR1 MDHEN and CDR2 SYDVKM. There are 15 residues in the CDR3. V was pared by 6 bases and J by 3 bases, with 9 bases of the junction left unmatched.

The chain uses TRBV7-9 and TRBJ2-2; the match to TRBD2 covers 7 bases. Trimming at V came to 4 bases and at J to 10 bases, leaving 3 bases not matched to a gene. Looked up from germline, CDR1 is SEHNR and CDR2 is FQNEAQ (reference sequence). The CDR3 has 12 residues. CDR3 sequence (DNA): TGTGCCAGCAGCTCACTAGCGATGGAGCTGTTTTTT. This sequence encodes CASSSLAMELFF.

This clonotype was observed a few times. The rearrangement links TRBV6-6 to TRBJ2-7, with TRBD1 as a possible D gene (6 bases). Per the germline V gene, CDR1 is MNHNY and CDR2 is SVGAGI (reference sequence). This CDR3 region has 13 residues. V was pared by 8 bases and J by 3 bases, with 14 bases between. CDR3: CASRPPRGYEQYF. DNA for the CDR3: TGTGCCAGCCGACCCCCCAGGGGCTACGAGCAGTACTTC.

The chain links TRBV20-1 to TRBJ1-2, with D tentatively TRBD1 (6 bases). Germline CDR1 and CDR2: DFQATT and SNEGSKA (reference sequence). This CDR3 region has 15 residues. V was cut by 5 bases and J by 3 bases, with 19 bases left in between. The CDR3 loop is CSAGGLAGHHYGYTF. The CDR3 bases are TGCAGTGCTGGGGGACTAGCGGGACATCACTATGGCTACACCTTC.

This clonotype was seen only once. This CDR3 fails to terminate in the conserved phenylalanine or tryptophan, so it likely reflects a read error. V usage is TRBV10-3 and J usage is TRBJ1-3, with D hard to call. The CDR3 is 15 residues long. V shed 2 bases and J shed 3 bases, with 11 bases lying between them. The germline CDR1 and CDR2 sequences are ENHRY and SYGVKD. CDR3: CAISEGTVYGNTIYS. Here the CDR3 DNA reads TGTGCCATCAGTGAGGGAACCGTCTATGGAAACACCATATATTCT.

DNA of the CDR3: TGTGCCAGCAGTGATCCAGGGGGGGCAGGTACGCAGTATTTT. Translating it yields CASSDPGGAGTQYF. This sequence joins TRBV25-1 and TRBJ2-3, with D possibly being TRBD1 or TRBD2 (7 bases each). Trimming took off 3 bases at V and 8 bases at J, with 15 bases between the two ends. Germline CDR1 and CDR2: MGHDK and SYGVNS. This CDR3 is built from 14 residues.

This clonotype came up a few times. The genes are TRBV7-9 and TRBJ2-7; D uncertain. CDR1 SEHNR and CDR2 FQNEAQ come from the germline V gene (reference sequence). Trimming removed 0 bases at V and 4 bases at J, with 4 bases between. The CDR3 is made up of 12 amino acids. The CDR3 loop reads CASSLAMYEQYF. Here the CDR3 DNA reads TGTGCCAGCAGCTTAGCCATGTACGAGCAGTACTTC.

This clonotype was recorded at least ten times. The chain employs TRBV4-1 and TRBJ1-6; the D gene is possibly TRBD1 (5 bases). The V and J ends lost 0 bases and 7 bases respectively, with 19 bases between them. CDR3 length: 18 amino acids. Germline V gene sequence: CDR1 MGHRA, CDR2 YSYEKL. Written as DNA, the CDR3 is TGCGCCAGCAGCCAAGATCCCCAGGCCAGGGTGCAGAATTCACCCCTCCACTTT. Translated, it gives CASSQDPQARVQNSPLHF.

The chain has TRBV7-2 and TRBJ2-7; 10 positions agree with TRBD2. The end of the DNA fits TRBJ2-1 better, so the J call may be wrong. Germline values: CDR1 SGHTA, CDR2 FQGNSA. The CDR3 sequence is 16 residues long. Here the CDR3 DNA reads TGTGCCAGCAGCTTATGGAGCGGGAGGGCCGGGGATGAGCAGTTCTTC. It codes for CASSLWSGRAGDEQFF.

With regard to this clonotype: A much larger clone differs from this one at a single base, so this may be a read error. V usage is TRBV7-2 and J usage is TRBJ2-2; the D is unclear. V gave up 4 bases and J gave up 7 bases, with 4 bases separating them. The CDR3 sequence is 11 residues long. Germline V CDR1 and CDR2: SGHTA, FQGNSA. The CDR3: CASSYIGELFF. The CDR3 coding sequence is TGTGCCAGCAGCTATATCGGGGAGCTGTTTTTT.